This TCR beta chain was documented in a study of T cell responses to AZD1222 COVID-19 vaccine. Findings of the study overall: Reportedly, nearly half the spike-specific TCRs target unmutated variant regions. Among AZD1222 vaccinees, only five or six were seropositive at baseline. Repertoire sampling occurred only after the peak T cell response. Donors, mostly white British, included more females; clonal diversity was possibly underestimated.

The table came from immunoSEQ multiplex PCR; TCRdb's copy has only in-frame clones and leaves some out. The sample comprises about 160,000 clones, more than 85% of which are singletons, and approximately 3.6% rests with the top ten. As to this clone: Its antigen is unidentified.

With 5 bases clipped from V and 8 bases from J, the junction kept 4 bases outside the gene matches. The CDR3 has 14 residues. Germline CDR1 and CDR2: LNHNV and YYDKDF (reference sequence). The V and J genes are TRBV15 and TRBJ1-6; 9 bases agree with TRBD1. The source of this sequence is an adult who received the AZD1222 COVID-19 vaccine. The specimen was peripheral blood, collected 28 days after the second AZD1222 dose. This chain's CDR3 is CATSGGQGYSPLHF. The CDR3, as DNA: TGTGCCACCAGCGGGGGACAGGGCTATTCACCCCTCCACTTT.